What follows are 18 T cell receptor beta chains derived from one specimen sequenced in a study of spatial heterogeneity in lung cancer. TCRdb reprocessed the 5' RACE reads via MiXCR and lists one record per CDR3 protein. The sample lists roughly 75,000 distinct CDR3 sequences; roughly 13% were seen once. The time point denotes: sample taken at primary tumor resection. Tumor, nontumor lung or frozen PBMC supplied whole RNA that was sequenced unsorted. Sequenced here: PBMCs, sampled at surgery. These receptors all stem from a male donor with early-stage non-small cell lung cancer.

This clonotype was seen more than once but under ten times. The V and J genes are TRBV10-2 and TRBJ1-5; D not certain. Germline V gene data show CDR1 as WSHSY and CDR2 as SAAADI. V lost 4 bases to trimming and J lost 4 bases, with 8 bases between them. CDR3 length: 13 residues. CDR3 DNA: TGCGCCAGCAGTGGATTTCGAAATCAGCCCCAGCATTTT. Protein: CASSGFRNQPQHF.

This clonotype was seen a handful of times. This chain connects TRBV10-3 to TRBJ1-1, with no clear D. The germline V and J ends were trimmed by 0 bases and 3 bases, with 8 bases remaining between them. Germline V gives CDR1 ENHRY, CDR2 SYGVKD. CDR3 length: 14 residues. In DNA, the CDR3 is TGTGCCATCAGTGAGTCGATGTTCGACACTGAAGCTTTCTTT. Amino acid sequence: CAISESMFDTEAFF.

In this sample, this clonotype turned up many times. The chain joins TRBV29-1 to TRBJ2-1, with 14 bases that match TRBD2. This CDR3 spans 16 amino acids. The germline V gene encodes CDR1 SQVTM and CDR2 ANQGSEA. V shed 6 bases and J 8 bases; nucleotides not matched to a gene: 12. The CDR3 loop is CSVARARLAGGDEQFF. The CDR3 coding sequence is TGCAGCGTAGCAAGGGCCCGACTAGCGGGAGGGGATGAGCAGTTCTTC.

This clonotype was seen at least ten times. CDR3 loop: CSARLRIYNEQFF. CDR3 DNA sequence: TGCAGTGCTAGGCTCCGGATTTACAATGAGCAGTTCTTC. The rearrangement joins TRBV20-1 to TRBJ2-1; D not certain. V was trimmed by 3 bases and J by 4 bases, leaving 10 bases between them. This CDR3 is built from 13 residues. CDR1 and CDR2 (germline): DFQATT, SNEGSKA (reference sequence).

This clonotype was counted between two and nine times. The genes are TRBV4-1 and TRBJ1-2; D not resolved. The V end lost 0 bases, the J end lost 8 bases, and 7 bases lay between the germline ends. The CDR3 is 12 amino acids. The germline CDR1 and CDR2 sequences are MGHRA and YSYEKL. DNA for the CDR3: TGCGCCAGCAGCCAAGATCTGCGGGGCTACACCTTC. Encoded protein: CASSQDLRGYTF.

The chain couples TRBV5-1 to TRBJ1-1; tentatively, D is TRBD1 (6 bases). V lost 0 bases and J lost 0, with 9 bases in between. The CDR3 consists of 15 residues. Germline V CDR1 and CDR2: SGHRS, YFSETQ. CDR3 residues: CASSLATGLNTEAFF. DNA of the CDR3: TGCGCCAGCAGCTTGGCTACAGGGTTGAACACTGAAGCTTTCTTT.

This clonotype came up a few times. The chain links TRBV5-4 to TRBJ2-2, with D perhaps matching TRBD1 (5 bases). With 4 bases removed from V and 0 bases from J, the gap between germline ends came to 16 bases. The CDR3 loop spans 17 amino acids. The germline CDR1 and CDR2 sequences are SGHNT and YYREEE (reference sequence). CDR3 nucleotide sequence: TGTGCCAGCAGCAGGGGCGTAGTACCAACGAACACCGGGGAGCTGTTTTTT. It translates to CASSRGVVPTNTGELFF.

This clonotype was recorded many times. The CDR3 nucleotides are TGTGCCAGCAGTGTAGGCCCTAACACCGGGGAGCTGTTTTTT. It encodes CASSVGPNTGELFF. The chain carries TRBV2 and TRBJ2-2; unclear D gene. The germline gives CDR1 SNHLY, CDR2 FYNNEI. This CDR3 is 14 amino acids long. V was shortened by 4 bases and J by 2 bases, with 8 bases between the two germline ends. Together with reference TRBV2 and TRBJ2-2, the CDR3 gives the full variable domain: EPEVTQTPSHQVTQMGQEVILRCVPISNHLYFYWYRQILGQKVEFLVSFYNNEISEKSEIFDDQFSVERPDGSNFTLKIRSTKLEDSAMYFCASSVGPNTGELFFGEGSRLTVL.

This clonotype came up a few times. CDR3 sequence reads: CASSLVSGSSTDTQYF. In DNA, the CDR3 is TGCGCCAGCAGCTTGGTGAGCGGGTCTAGCACAGATACGCAGTATTTT. The rearrangement links TRBV5-1 to TRBJ2-3; TRBD2 is a possible D gene (6 bases). Germline CDR1 reads SGHRS; CDR2 reads YFSETQ. This CDR3 has 16 amino acids. Deletions cut 0 bases from V and 0 bases from J, with 11 bases between.

This clonotype was seen only a few times. The gene calls are TRBV20-1 and TRBJ1-2; D possibly corresponds to TRBD1 (6 bases). V was cut by 5 bases and J by 2 bases, with 9 bases left in between. Germline V gives CDR1 DFQATT, CDR2 SNEGSKA (reference sequence). This CDR3 has 12 residues. The CDR3 loop reads CSASDRNYGYTF. CDR3 sequence (DNA): TGCAGTGCTTCCGACAGGAACTATGGCTACACCTTC.

This chain uses TRBV4-3 with TRBJ2-2; D not resolved. CDR3 length equals 18 residues. Germline V CDR1 and CDR2: LGHNA, YSLEER. V was trimmed by 0 bases and J by 9 bases, leaving 23 bases between them. CDR3 in DNA: TGCGCCAGCAGCCAAGATGTAATGGCAGCCTTGGGTGTCCGGGAGCTGTTTTTT. It codes for CASSQDVMAALGVRELFF.

This clonotype has at least ten counts. The chain carries TRBV28 and TRBJ2-1; D is uncertain. The V and J ends lost 5 bases and 5 bases respectively, with 4 bases between them. This CDR3 has 11 residues. From germline, CDR1 is MDHEN and CDR2 SYDVKM. CDR3 protein: CASSPHNEQFF. In nucleotides, the CDR3 is TGTGCCAGCAGTCCCCACAATGAGCAGTTCTTC. The variable domain in full, completed from reference TRBV28 and TRBJ2-1, reads DVKVTQSSRYLVKRTGEKVFLECVQDMDHENMFWYRQDPGLGLRLIYFSYDVKMKEKGDIPEGYSVSREKKERFSLILESASTNQTSMYLCASSPHNEQFFGPGTRLTVL.

This clonotype was picked up many times. This chain joins TRBV28 and TRBJ2-7, with 12 bases aligning to TRBD2. V shed 5 bases, J shed 3 bases, and the junction held 8 bases outside the gene matches. The CDR3 runs to 16 residues. Per the germline V gene, CDR1 is MDHEN and CDR2 is SYDVKM. The CDR3 region is CASSPGTSGQLYEQYF. As DNA, the CDR3 is TGTGCCAGCAGTCCCGGGACTAGCGGGCAACTCTACGAGCAGTACTTC. Based on the CDR3 plus reference TRBV28 and TRBJ2-7, the full variable domain is DVKVTQSSRYLVKRTGEKVFLECVQDMDHENMFWYRQDPGLGLRLIYFSYDVKMKEKGDIPEGYSVSREKKERFSLILESASTNQTSMYLCASSPGTSGQLYEQYFGPGTRLTVT.

The chain employs TRBV12-3 or TRBV12-4 and TRBJ2-5; 8 bases agree with TRBD2. The CDR3 runs to 14 residues. Germline trimming cut 5 bases from V and 6 bases from J; bases unmatched to any gene: 8. CDR3 coding DNA: TGTGCCAGCAGTCCAGCGGGAGTTAGAAAGACCCAGTACTTC. The encoded protein is CASSPAGVRKTQYF.

This clonotype has ten or more counts. This rearrangement joins TRBV9 to TRBJ1-1; 9 nucleotides line up with TRBD1. CDR1 and CDR2 from the germline V gene are SGDLS and YYNGEE. The CDR3 runs 15 residues. Trimming removed 4 bases from V and 5 bases from J; junction bases left unmatched: 9. CDR3 loop: CASSPGTGQRTEAFF. CDR3 in DNA: TGTGCCAGCAGCCCAGGGACAGGGCAGCGAACTGAAGCTTTCTTT. Variable domain in full (rest from reference TRBV9 and TRBJ1-1): DSGVTQTPKHLITATGQRVTLRCSPRSGDLSVYWYQQSLDQGLQFLIQYYNGEERAKGNILERFSAQQFPDLHSELNLSSLELGDSALYFCASSPGTGQRTEAFFGQGTRLTVV.

In this sample, this clonotype turned up a few times. V and J are TRBV12-3 or TRBV12-4 and TRBJ1-1; 8 bases align to TRBD1. The CDR3 is made up of 13 amino acids. J gave up 4 bases and V 5 bases, and 3 bases lay outside the gene matches. CDR3 bases: TGTGCCAGCAGTCAACAGGGGGGCACTGAAGCTTTCTTT. Its protein product is CASSQQGGTEAFF.

This clonotype has a count of ten or more. The rearrangement joins TRBV5-1 to TRBJ1-1; no clear D. Trimming took off 0 bases at V and 0 bases at J, with 9 bases between the two ends. Germline loops: CDR1 SGHRS, CDR2 YFSETQ. CDR3 length equals 15 residues. The CDR3 loop is CASSLGSHMNTEAFF. The CDR3 bases are TGCGCCAGCAGCTTGGGTAGTCATATGAACACTGAAGCTTTCTTT.

The V and J genes are TRBV11-2 and TRBJ1-1; no reliable D call. The CDR3 is 14 residues long. V lost 5 bases, J lost 3 bases, and 13 bases lay in between. Per germline, CDR1 SGHAT and CDR2 FQNNGV. CDR3 region: CASSAPEGDTEAFF. The CDR3 DNA reads as TGTGCCAGCAGCGCGCCCGAGGGAGACACTGAAGCTTTCTTT.